This section outlines one T cell receptor (beta chain) sequence together with its context. Antigen: not known. At one end the junction does not follow the germline gene, possibly because of a read error. Within the sample, other DNA sequences also encode this same CDR3. The naive CD8 fraction comprised CD45RO-negative cells positively selected for CCR7 and excluded terminally differentiated effector memory CD45RA+ cells. The study drew its donors from healthy HIV-negative adults without recent acute infections or vaccinations. Only Caucasian adults living in Nashville, Tennessee made up the donor group. This record belongs to a study of shared clonotypes between healthy human individuals. Regarding the study as a whole: Although depth was large, rarefaction showed that sequencing of the sorted subsets was incomplete. Investigators expected sequencing depth to affect clonotype sharing among donors.

Germline V gene sequence: CDR1 MNHNY, CDR2 SVGAGI (reference sequence). The CDR3 spans 14 residues. TCRdb's table, derived via immunoSEQ multiplex PCR, lists solely in-frame clones and lacks some. In the table there are around 2.1 million clones, about 93% of which are singletons. V usage is TRBV6-6 and J usage is TRBJ2-7; perhaps D is TRBD1 or TRBD2 (5 bases each). Sequenced sample: naive CD8+ T cells from PBMCs. The sequence came from a man in his late teens or twenties in good health. Some clones in this sample may be carry-over from other donors' samples. The CDR3 is CASSSGRSSDEQYF. The CDR3 coding sequence is TGCGCCAGCAGTTCGGGACGGTCATCCGACGAGCAGTACTTC.